The 21 T cell receptor beta chains below come from one sample, sequenced in a study of response to subunit inactivated influenza vaccine. Via MiXCR, TCRdb re-called the RT-PCR reads, giving one row per CDR3 protein. Here the sample spans roughly 500,000 distinct CDR3 sequences, approximately 15% being singletons. The sequencing here drew on CD4+ T cells sorted from PBMCs, taken about 23 months after vaccination. The receptor set was obtained from a man between 50 and 75 years old who received an inactivated influenza vaccine.

This clonotype has only a few counts. The chain couples TRBV5-1 to TRBJ2-7; 7 bases map to TRBD2. The germline V gene encodes CDR1 SGHRS and CDR2 YFSETQ. The V segment lost 7 bases and the J segment 3 bases; nucleotides outside the gene matches: 4. The CDR3 consists of 12 residues. CDR3 protein: CASGRVGYEQYF. CDR3 coding DNA: TGCGCCAGCGGGAGGGTAGGCTACGAGCAGTACTTC.

This chain joins TRBV20-1 and TRBJ2-2; 7 bases fit TRBD1. The CDR3 sequence is 14 residues long. The germline gives CDR1 DFQATT, CDR2 SNEGSKA (reference sequence). With 6 bases clipped from V and 2 bases from J, the junction kept 6 bases outside the gene matches. For the CDR3, the DNA is TGCAGTGCGACGGACAGGTCCAACACCGGGGAGCTGTTTTTT. Amino acid sequence: CSATDRSNTGELFF.

The chain employs TRBV28 and TRBJ1-4; weak D call: TRBD1 (6 bases). This CDR3 has 17 amino acids. Deletions cut 2 bases from V and 8 bases from J, with 21 bases between. CDR1 MDHEN and CDR2 SYDVKM come from the germline V gene. The chain's CDR3 is CASSLPGGLAVGEKLFF. DNA for the CDR3: TGTGCCAGCAGTTTACCGGGGGGGCTAGCGGTTGGAGAAAAACTGTTTTTT.

This clonotype was found a few times. The CDR3 nucleotides are TGTGCCATCAGTGATCGGTCACACCTCCTGGATGAGCAGTTCTTC. Residues: CAISDRSHLLDEQFF. The chain couples TRBV10-3 to TRBJ2-1; D is ambiguous. This CDR3 has 15 amino acids. Trimming removed 3 bases from V and 8 bases from J, with 17 bases in between. The V gene's germline CDR1 is ENHRY and CDR2 SYGVKD.

This clonotype was detected only a few times. V and J are TRBV6-5 and TRBJ2-5; D gene uncertain. Germline V gene lookup returns CDR1 MNHEY and CDR2 SVGAGI. V shed 5 bases and J shed 4 bases, with 11 bases lying between them. This CDR3 region has 13 residues. In DNA form, the CDR3 reads TGTGCCAGCAGTAAATCAGTACGAGAGACCCAGTACTTC. The encoded protein is CASSKSVRETQYF.

The chain recombines TRBV20-1 with TRBJ2-2; D is perhaps TRBD1 (5 bases). V dropped 5 bases and J dropped 1 base, with 8 bases sitting between them. The germline V gene encodes CDR1 DFQATT and CDR2 SNEGSKA (reference sequence). This CDR3 is built from 13 residues. For the CDR3, the DNA is TGCAGTGCTTTAGGGGTGAACACCGGGGAGCTGTTTTTT. Residues: CSALGVNTGELFF.

The table lists this clonotype with a few counts. The chain has TRBV7-9 and TRBJ2-5, with 8 bases fitting TRBD2. The germline V gene encodes CDR1 SEHNR and CDR2 FQNEAQ (reference sequence). The CDR3 length is 15 residues. After removal of 3 bases from V and 0 bases from J, the junction contained 3 bases not matched to a gene. CDR3 residues: CASSLTGGYQETQYF. The CDR3 DNA reads as TGTGCCAGCAGCTTGACGGGAGGGTACCAAGAGACCCAGTACTTC.

The chain uses TRBV5-1 and TRBJ1-1; 7 bases are shared with TRBD1. The ends lost 4 bases at V and 4 bases at J; junction bases unmatched: 7. The CDR3 is made up of 14 amino acids. CDR1 and CDR2 from the germline V gene are SGHRS and YFSETQ. The CDR3 nucleotides read TGCGCCAGCAGCCCAGGGACAGCAGCCACTGAAGCTTTCTTT. Encoded protein: CASSPGTAATEAFF.

This clonotype was observed many times. This chain connects TRBV18 to TRBJ2-2, with TRBD1 as a possible D gene (6 bases). The germline V gene encodes CDR1 KGHSH and CDR2 LQKENI. Trimming stripped 4 bases from V and 8 bases from J, with 17 bases between. The CDR3 contains 15 residues. CDR3 bases: TGTGCCAGCTCACGACGACAGGACCCGCAAGGGGAGCTGTTTTTT. It translates to CASSRRQDPQGELFF.

The rearrangement uses TRBV14 and TRBJ2-7, with D perhaps matching TRBD1 (5 bases). With 2 bases removed from V and 2 bases from J, the gap between germline ends came to 19 bases. The CDR3 is made up of 17 amino acids. Germline-derived CDR1 and CDR2 are SGHDN and FVKESK. The CDR3 loop reads CASSQKGDRTGAYEQYF. DNA of the CDR3: TGTGCCAGCAGCCAAAAAGGGGATAGAACTGGGGCCTACGAGCAGTACTTC.

The rearrangement links TRBV28 to TRBJ2-1, with 7 nucleotides matching TRBD1. J was trimmed by 6 bases and V by 7 bases; bases with no gene match: 3. CDR1 and CDR2 (germline): MDHEN, SYDVKM. This CDR3 has 12 amino acids. CDR3 residues: CASTGGINEQFF. In DNA, the CDR3 is TGTGCCAGCACAGGGGGAATCAATGAGCAGTTCTTC.

This clonotype was found a few times. The chain joins TRBV28 to TRBJ2-7, with 7 bases that match TRBD1. In germline, CDR1 is MDHEN, CDR2 SYDVKM. This CDR3 has 13 amino acids. V shed 3 bases and J 3 bases; nucleotides not matched to a gene: 2. CDR3 sequence: CASSFGTDYEQYF. As DNA, the CDR3 is TGTGCCAGCAGTTTTGGGACAGACTACGAGCAGTACTTC.

The rearrangement uses TRBV12-3 or TRBV12-4 and TRBJ1-5; D not resolved. V was pared by 2 bases and J by 5 bases, with 7 bases between. The CDR3 runs to 13 residues. The CDR3 loop reads CASSLNSYQPQHF. The CDR3 DNA reads as TGTGCCAGCAGTTTAAACTCGTATCAGCCCCAGCATTTT.

There are a few counts of this clonotype. J is TRBJ2-1 and V is TRBV6-1; 10 nucleotides match TRBD2. The CDR3 runs 14 residues. V was pared by 6 bases and J by 7 bases, with 6 bases of the junction left unmatched. Germline V gene data show CDR1 as MNHNS and CDR2 as SASEGT. The CDR3 nucleotides are TGTGCCAGCAGCGTAGCGGGAGGAAGGAATGAGCAGTTCTTC. Translation: CASSVAGGRNEQFF.

This clonotype was seen a handful of times. CDR3 bases: TGTGCCAGCAGCGTAGGACAGGCCTACACTGAAGCTTTCTTT. Its protein product is CASSVGQAYTEAFF. The rearrangement joins TRBV9 to TRBJ1-1; perhaps TRBD1 as D (6 bases). Germline CDR1 reads SGDLS; CDR2 reads YYNGEE. Trimming stripped 0 bases from V and 3 bases from J, with 9 bases between. The CDR3 extends over 14 amino acids.

The rearrangement uses TRBV12-3 or TRBV12-4 and TRBJ1-1; a weak D match, TRBD1 (6 bases). The CDR3 has 14 amino acids. V was trimmed by 2 bases and J by 7 bases, leaving 14 bases between them. The CDR3 loop is CASSLRNREGEAFF. CDR3 nucleotides: TGTGCCAGCAGTTTACGGAACAGGGAGGGTGAAGCTTTCTTT.

The V gene is TRBV10-3, the J gene TRBJ2-1; the match to TRBD2 covers 10 bases. Trimming cost V 0 bases and J 10 bases; bases outside gene matches: 3. Germline CDR1 is ENHRY and CDR2 is SYGVKD. The CDR3 contains 14 residues. The CDR3, as DNA: TGTGCCATCAGTGAGTCCAATAGCGGGAGGGAGCAGTTCTTC. This codes for CAISESNSGREQFF.

The sample holds a few counts of this clonotype. The genes are TRBV5-6 and TRBJ1-1; D unresolved. V was trimmed by 2 bases and J by 6 bases, leaving 17 bases between them. CDR1 SGHDT and CDR2 YYEEEE come from the germline V gene. CDR3 size: 15 residues. CDR3 amino acids: CASSLRASLGAEAFF. Written as DNA, the CDR3 is TGTGCCAGCAGCTTACGGGCCAGCTTGGGCGCTGAAGCTTTCTTT.

There are a few counts of this clonotype. The chain is built from TRBV2 and TRBJ1-1; D remains unclear. Germline CDR1 is SNHLY and CDR2 is FYNNEI. CDR3 length: 11 amino acids. V gave up 6 bases and J gave up 1 base, with 3 bases separating them. The CDR3 sequence is CASRPNTEAFF. The DNA for the CDR3 is TGTGCCAGCAGACCGAACACTGAAGCTTTCTTT.

The chain links TRBV29-1 to TRBJ1-2, with no clear D. Deletions cut 4 bases from V and 8 bases from J, with 5 bases between. This CDR3 has 9 amino acids. Per germline, CDR1 SQVTM and CDR2 ANQGSEA. The CDR3 DNA reads TGCAGCGTTGCTAAAGGCTACACCTTC. Residues: CSVAKGYTF.

This chain uses TRBV6-1 with TRBJ1-2, with TRBD1 as a possible D gene (5 bases). V lost 2 bases and J lost 7, with 14 bases in between. CDR3 length equals 14 residues. Germline CDR1 is MNHNS and CDR2 is SASEGT. Written as DNA, the CDR3 is TGTGCCAGCAGTGAATCGCGGGACGGCCGTGGCTACACCTTC. Its translation: CASSESRDGRGYTF.